Below are 3 T cell receptor beta chains sequenced from a single sample in a study of cytomegalovirus exposure and HLA in healthy donors (dated by TCRdb to 2016 to 2017). Library preparation employed the immunoSEQ multiplex PCR assay. For the multiplex PCR, a mixture combining 60 forward primers for TCR Vbeta segments and 13 reverse primers for TCR Jbeta segments was used. This is the immuneACCESS table as TCRdb keeps it, with only in-frame sequences that have V and J called. A part of the clones is gone; compared with another copy, unresolved V genes explain less than half, and the rest is unexplained. Here the sample has fewer than 200,000 clones; about 90% occur a single time. The leading ten clones occupy 0.2% to 0.3% of the sample. Sequenced sample: PBMCs. The receptors here all came from a girl less than two years old in good health and CMV-seronegative.

This clone was counted only a few times. The genes are TRBV10-3 and TRBJ2-7; 11 nucleotides align to TRBD1. The CDR3 has 15 amino acids. The germline V gene has CDR1 ENHRY and CDR2 SYGVKD. Losses at the gene ends were 3 bases for V and 5 bases for J; bases not matched to a gene: 6. The DNA for the CDR3 is TGTGCCATCAGTGATCCCCGGGACAGGGGGGACGAGCAGTACTTC. As protein: CAISDPRDRGDEQYF.

The chain is built from TRBV7-2 and TRBJ2-5; D might be TRBD2 (6 bases). V gave up 5 bases and J gave up 4 bases, with 17 bases separating them. This CDR3 is 15 amino acids long. From germline, CDR1 is SGHTA and CDR2 FQGNSA. This CDR3 reads CASSTGTLSGETQYF. Written as DNA, the CDR3 is TGTGCCAGCAGCACCGGGACTCTTTCGGGAGAGACCCAGTACTTC. Supplemented by reference TRBV7-2 and TRBJ2-5, the full variable domain reads GAGVSQSPSNKVTEKGKDVELRCDPISGHTALYWYRQSLGQGLEFLIYFQGNSAPDKSGLPSDRFSAERTGGSVSTLTIQRTQQEDSAVYLCASSTGTLSGETQYFGPGTRLLVL.

The chain couples TRBV11-2 to TRBJ2-5, with 7 bases aligning to TRBD2. The CDR3 is made up of 15 amino acids. With 1 base clipped from V and 7 bases from J, the junction kept 9 bases outside the gene matches. The V gene's germline CDR1 is SGHAT and CDR2 FQNNGV. The CDR3 DNA reads TGTGCCAGCAGCTTAGTGTCTAGCGGACCGGGGACCCAGTACTTC. Translating gives CASSLVSSGPGTQYF.